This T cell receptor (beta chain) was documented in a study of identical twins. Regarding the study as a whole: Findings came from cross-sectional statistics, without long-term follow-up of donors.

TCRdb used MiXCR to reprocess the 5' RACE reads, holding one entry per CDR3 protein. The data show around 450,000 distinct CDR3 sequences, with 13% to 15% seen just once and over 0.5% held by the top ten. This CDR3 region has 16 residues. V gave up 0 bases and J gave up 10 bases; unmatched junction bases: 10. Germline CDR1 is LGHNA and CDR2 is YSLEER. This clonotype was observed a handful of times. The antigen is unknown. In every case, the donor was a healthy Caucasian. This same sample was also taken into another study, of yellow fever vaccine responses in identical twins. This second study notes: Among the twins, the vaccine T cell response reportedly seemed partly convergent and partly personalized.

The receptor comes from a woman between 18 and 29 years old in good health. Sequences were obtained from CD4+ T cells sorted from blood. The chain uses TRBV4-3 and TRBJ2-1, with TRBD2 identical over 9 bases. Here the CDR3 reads CASSQEGGGRAGEQFF. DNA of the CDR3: TGCGCCAGCAGCCAAGAGGGCGGCGGGAGGGCCGGGGAGCAGTTCTTC.